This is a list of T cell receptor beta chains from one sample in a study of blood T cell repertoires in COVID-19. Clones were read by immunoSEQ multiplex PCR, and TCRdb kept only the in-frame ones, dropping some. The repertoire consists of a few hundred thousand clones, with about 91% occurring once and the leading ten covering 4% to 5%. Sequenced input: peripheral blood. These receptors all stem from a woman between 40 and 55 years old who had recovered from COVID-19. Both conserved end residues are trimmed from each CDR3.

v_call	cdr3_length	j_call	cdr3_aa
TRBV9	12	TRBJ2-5	ASSVDSGEETQY
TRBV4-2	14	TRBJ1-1	ASSHPPGTGDTEAF
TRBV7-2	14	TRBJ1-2	ASSDWAGQGAGGYT
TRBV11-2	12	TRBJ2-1	ASSPGTAYNEQF
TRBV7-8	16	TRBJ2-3	ASSLFRAGGPRSDTQY
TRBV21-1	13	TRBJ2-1	ASSKRSPSYNEQF
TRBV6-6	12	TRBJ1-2	ASKYGQGIYGYT
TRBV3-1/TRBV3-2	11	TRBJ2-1	ASSQDFGTQQF
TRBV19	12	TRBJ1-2	ASSAGTGTTGYT
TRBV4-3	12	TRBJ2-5	ASSPRRQQETQY
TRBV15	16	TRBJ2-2	ATSPRFGGRLNGGELF
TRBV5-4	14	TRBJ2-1	ASSSAQGGGYNEQF
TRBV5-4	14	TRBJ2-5	ASSLAGGLELETQY
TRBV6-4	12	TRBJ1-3	ASSVGSSGNTIY
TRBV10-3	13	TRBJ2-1	AISVAGVQENEQF
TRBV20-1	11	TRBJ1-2	SASFPGESGYT
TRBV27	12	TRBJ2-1	ASREGTRYNEQF
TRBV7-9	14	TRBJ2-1	ASSLGGGYSGNEQF
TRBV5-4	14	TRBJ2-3	ASSSGLAGVGDTQY
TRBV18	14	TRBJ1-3	ASSPNPDSNGNTIY
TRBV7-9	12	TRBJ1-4	ASSSGDRDEKLF
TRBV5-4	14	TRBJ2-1	ASSVARVSSYNEQF
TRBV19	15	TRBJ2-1	ASSIRTSGIRKYEQF
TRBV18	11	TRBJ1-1	ASSPPQSTEAF
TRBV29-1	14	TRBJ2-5	SVARIQGSRPGTQY
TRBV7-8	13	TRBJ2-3	ASSLHRGPADTQY
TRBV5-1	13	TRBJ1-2	ASSPLPGEGYGYT
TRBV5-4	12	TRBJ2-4	ASSFGQGRNIQY
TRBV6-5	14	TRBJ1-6	ASSYSWRLGGSPLH
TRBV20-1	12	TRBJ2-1	SASIADPYNEQF
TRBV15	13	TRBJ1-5	ATSREGFRGGPQH
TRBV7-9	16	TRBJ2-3	ASSELSTSGSKADTQY
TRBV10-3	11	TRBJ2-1	AIMGLVLGEQF
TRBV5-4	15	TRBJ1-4	ASSLGGARTANEKLF
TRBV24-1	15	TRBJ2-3	ATSTQTPGTGTDTQY
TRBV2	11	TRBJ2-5	ATASGLFETQY
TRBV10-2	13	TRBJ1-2	ASSDPTESAISYT
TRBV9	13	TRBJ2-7	ASSVSTQGYDEQY
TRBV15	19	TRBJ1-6	ATSGGGNPSVASSYNSPLH
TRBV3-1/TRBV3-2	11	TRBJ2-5	ASSQDGSKTQY
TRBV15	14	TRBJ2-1	ATSREAGGPYNEQF
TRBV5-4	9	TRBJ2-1	ASSLGSEQF
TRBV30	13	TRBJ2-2	AWSHSGSQAGELF
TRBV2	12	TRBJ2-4	ASSEQGAGTFQY
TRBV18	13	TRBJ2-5	ASSPWTSGKETQY
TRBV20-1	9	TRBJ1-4	SAAGEEKLF
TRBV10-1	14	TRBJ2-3	ASSAVPSGGTDTQY
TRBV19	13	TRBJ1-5	ASNPGTGDNQPQH
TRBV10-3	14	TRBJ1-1	AISVGQSYMNTEAF
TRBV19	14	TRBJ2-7	ATLDTGLAGRCEQY
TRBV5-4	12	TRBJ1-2	ASSSGQGIYGYT